Below, 18 T cell receptor beta chains from the same sample are listed, as sequenced in a study of blood T cells in healthy people across ages. A J-beta primer mix and a sample-barcoded 5' primer were used in a second PCR of about 6 to 12 cycles. MiXCR was run by TCRdb on the 5' RACE reads, yielding one entry per CDR3 protein. Of almost 1 million distinct CDR3 sequences listed, approximately 50% were seen once; the top ten hold roughly a fifth. Specimen: blood. These receptors were collected from an older woman in good health.

The genes are TRBV14 and TRBJ2-3; D gene unclear. V lost 4 bases and J 4 bases, leaving 15 bases between the germline ends. The germline V gene encodes CDR1 SGHDN and CDR2 FVKESK. CDR3 length: 15 residues. The CDR3 loop reads CASSPNLGWADTQYF. The CDR3 DNA sequence: TGTGCCAGCAGCCCCAACCTGGGTTGGGCAGATACGCAGTATTTT.

The rearrangement links TRBV6-6 to TRBJ2-7; a possible D gene is TRBD2 (5 bases). The J call may be in error: the DNA end matches TRBJ2-5 better. From germline, CDR1 is MNHNY and CDR2 SVGAGI (reference sequence). This CDR3 contains 15 residues. Written as DNA, the CDR3 is TGTGCCAGCAGTGGCGAGCGGCGGATTCAAGAGACCCAGTACTTC. Translation: CASSGERRIQETQYF.

The chain links TRBV3-1 to TRBJ1-2, with 7 bases that match TRBD1. CDR1 is LGHDT, CDR2 YNNKEL, per germline (reference sequence). The ends lost 4 bases at V and 5 bases at J; junction bases unmatched: 10. The CDR3 runs to 15 residues. CDR3 region: CASSPQGGGRYGYTF. In DNA, the CDR3 is TGTGCCAGCAGCCCTCAAGGGGGCGGGCGGTATGGCTACACCTTC.

This clonotype showed up just a few times. CDR3 nucleotide sequence: TGTGCCAGCAGCTCAGGGGCGTCCCCTGGGGCCAACGTCCTGACTTTC. Its translation: CASSSGASPGANVLTF. This chain connects TRBV7-2 to TRBJ2-6, with D maybe TRBD1 (6 bases). CDR3 length: 16 residues. With 4 bases removed from V and 2 bases from J, the gap between germline ends came to 12 bases. The germline gives CDR1 SGHTA, CDR2 FQGNSA.

This clonotype occurred a few times. The chain recombines TRBV28 with TRBJ1-2; D is undetermined. The length of the CDR3 is 12 residues. The germline V and J ends were trimmed by 8 bases and 7 bases, with 14 bases remaining between them. The germline gives CDR1 MDHEN, CDR2 SYDVKM. The CDR3 coding sequence is TGTGCCAGCCGTCGCAAGGGAGGTGGCTACACCTTC. Translated: CASRRKGGGYTF.

The chain recombines TRBV28 with TRBJ2-7, with D possibly called TRBD1 or TRBD2 (5 bases each). Germline assignment: CDR1 MDHEN and CDR2 SYDVKM. The germline V and J ends were trimmed by 7 bases and 0 bases, with 13 bases remaining between them. The CDR3 sequence is 14 residues long. CDR3 amino acids: CASTGTANSYEQYF. The CDR3 nucleotides read TGTGCCAGCACAGGGACGGCAAACTCCTACGAGCAGTACTTC.

This rearrangement joins TRBV20-1 to TRBJ2-3; 13 bases agree with TRBD2. Per germline, CDR1 DFQATT and CDR2 SNEGSKA (reference sequence). There are 15 residues in the CDR3. With V trimmed by 6 bases and J by 1 base, 4 bases remained unmatched. The CDR3 DNA reads as TGCAGTGCCGGGACTAGCGGGGCTGGCACAGATACGCAGTATTTT. Translation gives CSAGTSGAGTDTQYF.

This clonotype showed up just a few times. The chain links TRBV7-9 to TRBJ2-7; 9 bases map to TRBD1. TRBJ2-5 explains the end of the DNA better; the J call may be wrong. CDR1 SEHNR and CDR2 FQNEAQ come from the germline V gene (reference sequence). The CDR3 sequence is 14 residues long. CDR3 DNA sequence: TGTGCCAGCAGCTTCCCGACAGGGGGGGAGACCCAGTACTTC. Its protein is CASSFPTGGETQYF.

This chain joins TRBV27 and TRBJ2-7; TRBD1 or TRBD2 may be the D gene (6 bases each). CDR1 MNHEY and CDR2 SMNVEV come from the germline V gene (reference sequence). Trimming cost V 8 bases and J 7 bases, with 24 bases left between them. The CDR3 length is 15 residues. The CDR3 reads CASRNAGHRGEEQYF. Here the CDR3 DNA reads TGTGCCAGCCGCAATGCGGGACACCGTGGTGAGGAGCAGTACTTC.

V gene TRBV6-5 combines with J gene TRBJ2-4, with TRBD1 identical over 9 bases. Losses at the gene ends were 1 base for V and 9 bases for J; bases not matched to a gene: 13. The length of the CDR3 is 17 residues. Germline V gene lookup returns CDR1 MNHEY and CDR2 SVGAGI. This chain's CDR3 is CASSYFHRGGQGIIQYF. CDR3 coding DNA: TGTGCCAGCAGTTACTTTCACCGCGGGGGACAGGGAATCATTCAGTACTTC.

This clonotype was found a few times. The chain has TRBV25-1 and TRBJ1-4; tentative D call: TRBD1 (5 bases). V shed 0 bases and J shed 6 bases, with 11 bases lying between them. CDR3 length equals 15 residues. Germline-derived CDR1 and CDR2 are MGHDK and SYGVNS. CDR3 nucleotide sequence: TGTGCCAGCAGTGAATATATGGGGGTTGATGAAAAACTGTTTTTT. It yields the protein CASSEYMGVDEKLFF.

The J gene is TRBJ2-1, the V gene TRBV20-1; 10 bases are shared with TRBD2. The germline CDR1 and CDR2 sequences are DFQATT and SNEGSKA (reference sequence). V shed 8 bases, J shed 6 bases, and the junction held 7 bases outside the gene matches. CDR3 length: 13 amino acids. The CDR3 spells CSTPWTSGNEQFF. CDR3 bases: TGCAGTACTCCGTGGACTAGCGGCAATGAGCAGTTCTTC.

V usage is TRBV7-9 and J usage is TRBJ1-1; D unresolved. This CDR3 has 14 residues. The ends were cut back, 5 bases at V and 3 bases at J, with 13 bases in the middle. CDR1 and CDR2 from the germline V gene are SEHNR and FQNEAQ (reference sequence). Written as DNA, the CDR3 is TGTGCCAGCAGCCGTCAGGCCCCGGACACTGAAGCTTTCTTT. Translating gives CASSRQAPDTEAFF.

This clonotype was recorded only once. The CDR3 DNA reads as TGCAGTGCCTCCTTTACTAGCGGGAGGGCCTGGGAGCAGTACTTC. Translated: CSASFTSGRAWEQYF. The V call is TRBV20-1, the J call TRBJ2-5, with 13 bases that match TRBD2. This CDR3 has 15 residues. J gave up 11 bases and V 6 bases, and 15 bases lay outside the gene matches. CDR1 is DFQATT and CDR2 is SNEGSKA in the germline V gene (reference sequence).

About this clonotype itself: A much larger clone is a single base away; this may be a read error. The chain links TRBV6-6 to TRBJ2-7, with 10 bases lining up with TRBD2. Per germline, CDR1 MNHNY and CDR2 SVGAGI (reference sequence). Trimming cost V 7 bases and J 2 bases; bases outside gene matches: 5. The CDR3 has 14 residues. DNA for the CDR3: TGTGCCAGCACCCTAGCGGGAGTCGCCTACGAGCAGTACTTC. This encodes CASTLAGVAYEQYF.

This clonotype appeared a few times. The V call is TRBV7-2, the J call TRBJ2-7; D remains ambiguous. This CDR3 is built from 13 residues. Trimming left V 2 bases short and J 2 bases short, with 7 bases between. CDR1 is SGHTA and CDR2 is FQGNSA in the germline V gene. CDR3 sequence: CASSLRAAYEQYF. CDR3 nucleotide sequence: TGTGCCAGCAGCTTAAGGGCGGCCTACGAGCAGTACTTC.

The V gene is TRBV7-4, the J gene TRBJ2-7; D is uncertain. CDR1 and CDR2 (germline): SGHVT, SQSDAQ. V lost 3 bases to trimming and J lost 3 bases, with 12 bases between them. The CDR3 is made up of 14 amino acids. CDR3 sequence (DNA): TGTGCCAGCAGCTTCAGGCAGGTTCACTACGAGCAGTACTTC. As protein: CASSFRQVHYEQYF.

This clonotype is a singleton in its sample. This chain connects TRBV30 to TRBJ2-1; TRBD2 agrees at 9 bases. Germline assignment: CDR1 GTSNPN and CDR2 SVGIG (reference sequence). V trimming: 7 bases; J trimming: 7 bases; junction bases outside the gene matches: 14. This CDR3 has 15 residues. The CDR3 protein is CALEGFAGGYNEQFF. In DNA form, the CDR3 reads TGTGCCTTGGAAGGGTTTGCGGGAGGGTATAATGAGCAGTTCTTC.